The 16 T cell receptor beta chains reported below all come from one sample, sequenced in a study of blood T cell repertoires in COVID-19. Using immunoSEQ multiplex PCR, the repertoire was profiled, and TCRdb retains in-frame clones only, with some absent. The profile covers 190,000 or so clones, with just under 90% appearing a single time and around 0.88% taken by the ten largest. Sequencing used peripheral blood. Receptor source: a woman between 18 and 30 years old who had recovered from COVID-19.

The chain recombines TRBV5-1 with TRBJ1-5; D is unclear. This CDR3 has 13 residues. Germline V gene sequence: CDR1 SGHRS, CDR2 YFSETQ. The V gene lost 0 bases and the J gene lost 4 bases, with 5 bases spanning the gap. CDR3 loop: CASSLVPNQPQHF. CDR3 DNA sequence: TGCGCCAGCAGCTTGGTCCCGAATCAGCCCCAGCATTTT. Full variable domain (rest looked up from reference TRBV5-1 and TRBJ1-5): KAGVTQTPRYLIKTRGQQVTLSCSPISGHRSVSWYQQTPGQGLQFLFEYFSETQRNKGNFPGRFSGRQFSNSRSEMNVSTLELGDSALYLCASSLVPNQPQHFGDGTRLSIL.

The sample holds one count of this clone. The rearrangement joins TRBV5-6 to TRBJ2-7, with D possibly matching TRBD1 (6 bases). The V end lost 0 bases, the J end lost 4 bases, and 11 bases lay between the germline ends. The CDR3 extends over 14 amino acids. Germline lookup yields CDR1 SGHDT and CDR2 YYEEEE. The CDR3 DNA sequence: TGTGCCAGCAGCTTGGGGGCAGGGGAATACGAGCAGTACGTC. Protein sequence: CASSLGAGEYEQYV.

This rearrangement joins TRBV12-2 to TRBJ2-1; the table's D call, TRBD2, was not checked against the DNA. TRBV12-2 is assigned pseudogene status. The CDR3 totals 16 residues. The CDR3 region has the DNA TGTGCAAGTCGAAGTGGATTACAAACTACCTACAATGAGCAGTTCTTC. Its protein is CASRSGLQTTYNEQFF.

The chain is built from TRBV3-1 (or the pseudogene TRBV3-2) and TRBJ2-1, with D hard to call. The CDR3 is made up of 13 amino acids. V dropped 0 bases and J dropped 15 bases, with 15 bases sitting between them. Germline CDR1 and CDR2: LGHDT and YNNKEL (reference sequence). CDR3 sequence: CASSQDSNILPFF. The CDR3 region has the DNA TGTGCCAGCAGCCAAGATAGCAACATACTTCCGTTCTTC.

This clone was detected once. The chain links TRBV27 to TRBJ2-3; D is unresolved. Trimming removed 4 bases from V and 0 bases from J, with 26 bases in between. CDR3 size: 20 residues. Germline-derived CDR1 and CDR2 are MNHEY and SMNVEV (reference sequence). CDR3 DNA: TGTGCCAGCAGTTCCGTGGCTTTTGGGCCTTCGGTCGGTAGCACAGATACGCAGTATTTT. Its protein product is CASSSVAFGPSVGSTDTQYF.

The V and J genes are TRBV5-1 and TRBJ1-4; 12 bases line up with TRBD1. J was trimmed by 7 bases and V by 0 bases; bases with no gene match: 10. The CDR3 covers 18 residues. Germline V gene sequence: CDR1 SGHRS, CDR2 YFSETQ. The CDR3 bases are TGCGCCAGCAGCTTGGACCCACCCGGGACAGGGGGCACTGAAAAACTGTTTTTT. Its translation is CASSLDPPGTGGTEKLFF.

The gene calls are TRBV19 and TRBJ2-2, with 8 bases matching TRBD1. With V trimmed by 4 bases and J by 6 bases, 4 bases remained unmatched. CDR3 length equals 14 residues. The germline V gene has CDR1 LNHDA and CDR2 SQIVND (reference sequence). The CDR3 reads CASSTGGAAGELFF. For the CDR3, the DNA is TGTGCCAGTAGTACAGGGGGCGCGGCCGGGGAGCTGTTTTTT.

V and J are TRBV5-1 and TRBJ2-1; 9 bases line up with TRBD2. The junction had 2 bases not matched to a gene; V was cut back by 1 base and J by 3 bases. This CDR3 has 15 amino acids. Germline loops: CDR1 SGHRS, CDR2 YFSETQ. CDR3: CASSLNSGGYNEQFF. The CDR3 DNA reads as TGCGCCAGCAGCTTGAATAGCGGGGGCTACAATGAGCAGTTCTTC.

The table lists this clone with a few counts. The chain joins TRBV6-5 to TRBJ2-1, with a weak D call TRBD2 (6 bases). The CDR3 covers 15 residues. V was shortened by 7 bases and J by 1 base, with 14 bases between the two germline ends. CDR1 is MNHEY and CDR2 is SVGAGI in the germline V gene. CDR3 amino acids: CASIPWDSSYNEQFF. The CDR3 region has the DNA TGTGCCAGCATCCCCTGGGACTCGTCCTACAATGAGCAGTTCTTC.

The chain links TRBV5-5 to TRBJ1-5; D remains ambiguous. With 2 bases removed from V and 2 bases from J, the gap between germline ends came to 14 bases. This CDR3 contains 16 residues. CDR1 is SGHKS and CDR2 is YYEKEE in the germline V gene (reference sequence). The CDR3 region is CASSFFEGGGNQPQHF. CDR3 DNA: TGTGCCAGCAGCTTCTTTGAGGGTGGCGGCAATCAGCCCCAGCATTTT.

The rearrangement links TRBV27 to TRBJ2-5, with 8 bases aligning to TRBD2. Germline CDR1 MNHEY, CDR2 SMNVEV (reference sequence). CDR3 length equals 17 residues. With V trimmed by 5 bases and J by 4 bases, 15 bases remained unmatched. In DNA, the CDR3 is TGTGCCAGCAGTCTCCGATACGACGGGAGGGCCGCAGAGACCCAGTACTTC. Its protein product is CASSLRYDGRAAETQYF.

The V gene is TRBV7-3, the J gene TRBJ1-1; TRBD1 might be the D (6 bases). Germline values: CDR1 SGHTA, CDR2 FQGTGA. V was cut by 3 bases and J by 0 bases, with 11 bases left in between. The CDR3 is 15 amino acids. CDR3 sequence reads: CASSFSTGMNTEAFF. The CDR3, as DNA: TGTGCCAGCAGCTTCTCAACAGGGATGAACACTGAAGCTTTCTTT. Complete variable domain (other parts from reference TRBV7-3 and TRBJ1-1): GAGVSQTPSNKVTEKGKYVELRCDPISGHTALYWYRQSLGQGPEFLIYFQGTGAADDSGLPNDRFFAVRPEGSVSTLKIQRTERGDSAVYLCASSFSTGMNTEAFFGQGTRLTVV.

The CDR3 sequence: CASSVGQRGPTDTQYF. DNA for the CDR3: TGTGCCAGCAGCGTAGGTCAGCGGGGGCCCACAGATACGCAGTATTTT. The chain joins TRBV9 to TRBJ2-3, with 8 bases that match TRBD2. The V gene's germline CDR1 is SGDLS and CDR2 YYNGEE. V was pared by 0 bases and J by 2 bases, with 5 bases of the junction left unmatched. There are 16 residues in the CDR3. The full variable domain, with the rest looked up from reference TRBV9 and TRBJ2-3, is DSGVTQTPKHLITATGQRVTLRCSPRSGDLSVYWYQQSLDQGLQFLIQYYNGEERAKGNILERFSAQQFPDLHSELNLSSLELGDSALYFCASSVGQRGPTDTQYFGPGTRLTVL.

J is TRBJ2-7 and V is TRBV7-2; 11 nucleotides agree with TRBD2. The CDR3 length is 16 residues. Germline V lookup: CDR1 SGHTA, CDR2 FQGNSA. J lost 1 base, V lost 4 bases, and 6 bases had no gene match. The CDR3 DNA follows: TGTGCCAGCAGCTCGCATAGCGGGAGGGGTTCCTACGAGCAGTACGTC. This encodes CASSSHSGRGSYEQYV.

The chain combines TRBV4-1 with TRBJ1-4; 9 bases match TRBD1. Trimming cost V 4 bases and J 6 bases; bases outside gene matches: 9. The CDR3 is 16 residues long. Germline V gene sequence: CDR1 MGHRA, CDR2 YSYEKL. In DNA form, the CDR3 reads TGCGCCAGCAGCCCACAGGGGACAGGGAGTTATGAAAAACTGTTTTTT. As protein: CASSPQGTGSYEKLFF.

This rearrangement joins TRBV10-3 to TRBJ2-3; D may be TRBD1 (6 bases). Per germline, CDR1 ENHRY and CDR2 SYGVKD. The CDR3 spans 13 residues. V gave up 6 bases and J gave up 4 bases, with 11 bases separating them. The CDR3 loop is CAIRAGDPDTQYF. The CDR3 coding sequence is TGTGCCATCAGGGCAGGGGACCCAGATACGCAGTATTTT.